This TCR beta chain was identified in a study of blood T cell repertoires in COVID-19. V trimming: 5 bases; J trimming: 1 base; junction bases outside the gene matches: 6. CDR3 length: 15 residues. The germline CDR1 and CDR2 sequences are SGHDN and FVKESK. Clones were read by immunoSEQ multiplex PCR, and TCRdb kept only the in-frame ones, dropping some. Of about 320,000 clones listed, about 90% are singletons. The receptor was derived from a man aged 18 to 29 who had recovered from COVID-19. Sequenced sample: peripheral blood. The gene calls are TRBV14 and TRBJ2-3, with 7 bases matching TRBD2. This chain's CDR3 is CASSSGASGTDTQYF. DNA for the CDR3: TGTGCCAGCAGCAGCGGGGCTAGCGGCACAGATACGCAGTATTTT. The full variable domain, rest sourced from reference TRBV14 and TRBJ2-3, is EAGVTQFPSHSVIEKGQTVTLRCDPISGHDNLYWYRRVMGKEIKFLLHFVKESKQDESGMPNNRFLAERTGGTYSTLKVQPAELEDSGVYFCASSSGASGTDTQYFGPGTRLTVL.